The entry below gives a single TCR beta chain sequence along with its context. Data came from immunoSEQ multiplex PCR; TCRdb stores just in-frame clones and leaves some out. This sample has about 160,000 clones, with around 94% found just once. The data stem from a study of control samples from healthy donors and cancer patients. V gave up 4 bases and J gave up 3 bases, with 15 bases separating them. This CDR3 is built from 15 residues. Per the germline V gene, CDR1 is LGHNA and CDR2 is YNFKEQ. The TCR was taken from a man in his 60s with colorectal cancer. The chain uses TRBV4-2 and TRBJ1-1; a possible D gene is TRBD1 (6 bases). Sequencing was carried out using PBMCs. This CDR3 reads CASSPRGGEDTEAFF. CDR3 bases: TGTGCCAGCAGCCCACGAGGGGGGGAGGACACTGAAGCTTTCTTT.